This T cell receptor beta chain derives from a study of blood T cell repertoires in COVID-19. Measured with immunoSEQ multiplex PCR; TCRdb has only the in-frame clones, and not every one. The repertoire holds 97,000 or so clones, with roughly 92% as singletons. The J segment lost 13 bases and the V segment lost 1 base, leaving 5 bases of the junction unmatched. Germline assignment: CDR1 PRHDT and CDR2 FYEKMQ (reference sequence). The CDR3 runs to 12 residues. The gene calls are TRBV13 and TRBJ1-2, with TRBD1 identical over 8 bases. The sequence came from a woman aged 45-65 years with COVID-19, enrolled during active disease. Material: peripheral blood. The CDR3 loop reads CASSLETGAVTF. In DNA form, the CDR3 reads TGTGCCAGCAGCTTAGAGACAGGGGCAGTCACCTTC.